The TCR beta chain under discussion was sequenced for a study of T-cell memory formation after mild COVID-19. General study findings and limits: Mainly in CM and EM were contracting CD4+ clones; CD8+ were in EMRA. Detection of some responders pre-infection suggested pre-existing cross-reactive memory T cells participated.

Remarks on this clonotype: Its specificity is unknown.

TCRdb re-called the 5' RACE reads with MiXCR, one entry per CDR3 protein. This table holds a few hundred thousand distinct CDR3 sequences, 20% to 25% found once. Germline CDR1 reads SQVTM; CDR2 reads ANQGSEA. CDR3 length: 11 residues. The V and J ends lost 7 bases and 6 bases respectively, with 12 bases between them. This chain connects TRBV29-1 to TRBJ1-2; no clear D. Specimen: PBMCs or a T cell subset sorted from them (not recorded which). The receptor comes from a man between 18 and 35 years old who had mild COVID-19 (a few samples of this study predate the infection). Cell type and time point are not known. CDR3: CSAKGGNGYTF. CDR3 in DNA: TGCAGCGCCAAAGGCGGGAATGGCTACACCTTC.